The 5 T cell receptor beta chains below come from one sample, sequenced in a study of human T cells and chemical hapten exposure. Regarding time point: patch test 2, 6 weeks after DPC sensitization. As for treatment: therapeutic diphenylcyclopropenone sensitization with weekly scalp DPC. TCRdb called the RACE reads again in MiXCR, with one record for every CDR3 protein. The table includes around 130,000 distinct CDR3 sequences, around 11% detected once. The input for sequencing was whole blood, taken in connection with sensitization to the hapten diphenylcyclopropenone (DPC). The receptors here all came from a woman aged 45-65 years with alopecia areata. Some clones in this sample may be carry-over from other donors' samples.

This clonotype was seen more than once but under ten times. This sequence joins TRBV5-1 and TRBJ2-3, with a tentative D call TRBD1 (6 bases). This CDR3 is 14 amino acids long. Germline V lookup: CDR1 SGHRS, CDR2 YFSETQ. The V and J ends lost 0 bases and 6 bases respectively, with 11 bases between them. CDR3 in amino acids: CASSLGQEFDTQYF. Here the CDR3 DNA reads TGCGCCAGCAGCTTGGGACAGGAGTTCGATACGCAGTATTTT.

This clonotype turned up a few times. A read error is possible here, since a much larger clone lies one base away. V is TRBV29-1 and J is TRBJ2-1; 8 bases are shared with TRBD2. Losses at the gene ends were 6 bases for V and 6 bases for J; bases not matched to a gene: 4. This CDR3 region has 12 residues. Germline lookup yields CDR1 SQVTM and CDR2 ANQGSEA. Here the CDR3 DNA reads TGCAGCGTCACCGGGACTAGCAATGAGCAGTTCTTC. Protein: CSVTGTSNEQFF.

This clonotype has at least ten counts. The V and J genes are TRBV7-6 and TRBJ2-7, with a weak D call TRBD1 (6 bases). Trimming took 5 bases from V and 6 from J, leaving 14 bases between them. This CDR3 is built from 13 residues. Germline assignment: CDR1 SGHVS and CDR2 FNYEAQ. The CDR3 is CASSVSQGTEQYF. The CDR3 bases are TGTGCCAGCAGCGTATCACAGGGAACCGAGCAGTACTTC.

The rearrangement links TRBV5-1 to TRBJ2-7; 10 bases fit TRBD2. The germline CDR1 and CDR2 sequences are SGHRS and YFSETQ. V shed 1 base and J 3 bases; nucleotides not matched to a gene: 4. This CDR3 region has 15 residues. CDR3 nucleotides: TGCGCCAGCAGCTTGCTTCCTAGCGGGAGCTACGAGCAGTACTTC. Its protein is CASSLLPSGSYEQYF.

Only a few counts were recorded for this clonotype. This chain uses TRBV10-3 with TRBJ2-3, with a tentative D call TRBD1 (6 bases). The V and J ends lost 6 bases and 1 base respectively, with 14 bases between them. The V gene's germline CDR1 is ENHRY and CDR2 SYGVKD. The CDR3 is 15 residues long. CDR3 sequence: CAIRDSVSGTDTQYF. CDR3 coding DNA: TGTGCCATCAGGGACAGCGTTTCGGGCACAGATACGCAGTATTTT.